The text below deals with one TCR beta chain. As yet, its antigen is unknown. CDR1 is DFQATT, CDR2 SNEGSKA, per germline (reference sequence). This CDR3 contains 15 residues. V dropped 0 bases and J dropped 5 bases, with 14 bases sitting between them. Researchers prepared the TCRbeta library using unique molecular identifiers, the study reports. Using its own MiXCR run on the PCR reads, TCRdb lists one record per CDR3 protein. The sample has 90,000 to 130,000 distinct CDR3 sequences; approximately 10% are singletons. This sample stems from a study of T-cell reconstitution after alpha-beta-depleted transplantation in children. Study-wide findings and caveats: Most T-cell counts and diversity one year after the transplant came from T cells that were newly produced.

Specimen: PBMCs, collected before TCRalphabeta/CD19-depleted stem cell transplant. This sequence originates from a boy between 2 and 10 years old with acute lymphoblastic leukemia, due to receive a stem cell transplant. The rearrangement links TRBV20-1 to TRBJ2-1; D ambiguous. CDR3 nucleotides: TGCAGTGCTAGAGATCGGCGGCGGAACCACAATGAGCAGTTCTTC. Translation: CSARDRRRNHNEQFF.